The 12 T cell receptor beta chains reported below all come from one sample, sequenced in a study of T cell changes during pregnancy in multiple sclerosis. Sequencing used immunoSEQ multiplex PCR; TCRdb keeps in-frame clones, though not all of them. Of around 31,000 clones in the sample, 90% are singletons; the top ten hold 3.5% to 4.5%. Sequencing used CD8+ T cells from peripheral blood mononuclear cells, obtained in the second trimester of pregnancy. The receptors come from a female donor with multiple sclerosis, enrolled in a pregnancy study.

This chain links TRBV5-1 with TRBJ2-3, with D maybe TRBD2 (5 bases). V lost 0 bases and J lost 6, with 11 bases in between. This CDR3 has 14 residues. Germline lookup yields CDR1 SGHRS and CDR2 YFSETQ. The CDR3 reads CASSLVDFGDTQYF. The CDR3 DNA reads as TGCGCCAGCAGCTTGGTGGACTTCGGGGATACGCAGTATTTT.

This chain joins TRBV14 and TRBJ1-1; the match to TRBD1 covers 9 bases. This CDR3 has 14 amino acids. Germline V CDR1 and CDR2: SGHDN, FVKESK. Germline trimming cut 1 base from V and 4 bases from J; bases unmatched to any gene: 1. CDR3 nucleotide sequence: TGTGCCAGCAGCCAAGGGGACAGGGTCACTGAAGCTTTCTTT. Translation gives CASSQGDRVTEAFF. Full variable domain (remainder filled in from reference TRBV14 and TRBJ1-1): EAGVTQFPSHSVIEKGQTVTLRCDPISGHDNLYWYRRVMGKEIKFLLHFVKESKQDESGMPNNRFLAERTGGTYSTLKVQPAELEDSGVYFCASSQGDRVTEAFFGQGTRLTVV.

The chain employs TRBV30 and TRBJ2-1; 7 positions agree with TRBD2. Germline CDR1 reads GTSNPN; CDR2 reads SVGIG (reference sequence). The CDR3 covers 13 residues. J lost 3 bases, V lost 3 bases, and 2 bases had no gene match. The CDR3 DNA follows: TGTGCCTGGAGCCTAGCGGTCTACAATGAGCAGTTCTTC. Translation: CAWSLAVYNEQFF. The whole variable domain, filled in from reference TRBV30 and TRBJ2-1, reads SQTIHQWPATLVQPVGSPLSLECTVEGTSNPNLYWYRQAAGRGLQLLFYSVGIGQISSEVPQNLSASRPQDRQFILSSKKLLLSDSGFYLCAWSLAVYNEQFFGPGTRLTVL.

The rearrangement uses TRBV19 and TRBJ2-1; D might be TRBD2 (6 bases). V dropped 5 bases and J dropped 3 bases, with 26 bases sitting between them. Germline lookup yields CDR1 LNHDA and CDR2 SQIVND (reference sequence). This CDR3 contains 19 residues. DNA of the CDR3: TGTGCCAGTAGTGCACCCCCGGGAAACCGGGACTGGAACTACAATGAGCAGTTCTTC. It encodes CASSAPPGNRDWNYNEQFF.

This clone was counted only a few times. The CDR3 reads CASRSDRDTEAFF. The CDR3 bases are TGCGCCAGCAGATCGGACAGGGACACTGAAGCTTTCTTT. The V gene is TRBV5-1, the J gene TRBJ1-1; 8 positions match TRBD1. The CDR3 is made up of 13 amino acids. From germline, CDR1 is SGHRS and CDR2 YFSETQ. V shed 5 bases, J shed 3 bases, and the junction held 3 bases outside the gene matches.

The chain joins TRBV9 to TRBJ1-2; TRBD1 agrees at 7 bases. This CDR3 is built from 14 residues. Germline values: CDR1 SGDLS, CDR2 YYNGEE. V shed 3 bases, J shed 7 bases, and the junction held 9 bases outside the gene matches. Here the CDR3 DNA reads TGTGCCAGCAGCGCAGGGGACAGCACGTTTGGCTACACCTTC. This codes for CASSAGDSTFGYTF.

The CDR3 region is CASRGAAYNEQFF. CDR3 nucleotides: TGTGCCAGCAGAGGGGCGGCCTACAATGAGCAGTTCTTC. The chain employs TRBV6-4 and TRBJ2-1; possibly TRBD1 for D (5 bases). V was pared by 6 bases and J by 2 bases, with 8 bases between. CDR1 is MRHNA, CDR2 SNTAGT, per germline. The CDR3 runs 13 residues.

V usage is TRBV2 and J usage is TRBJ1-2, with a tentative D call TRBD1 (6 bases). Trimming cost V 5 bases and J 2 bases, with 15 bases left between them. This CDR3 has 15 amino acids. Germline CDR1 SNHLY, CDR2 FYNNEI. The CDR3 loop is CASSYLPGGNYGYTF. CDR3 coding DNA: TGTGCCAGCAGTTACCTCCCTGGGGGCAACTATGGCTACACCTTC.

The V call is TRBV7-9, the J call TRBJ2-7, with 7 bases identical to TRBD2. The ends lost 2 bases at V and 5 bases at J; junction bases unmatched: 6. Germline V gene sequence: CDR1 SEHNR, CDR2 FQNEAQ (reference sequence). The CDR3 has 14 amino acids. The CDR3 DNA is TGTGCCAGCAGCTTACCGGCTAGCGGCCACGAGCAGTACTTC. The encoded protein is CASSLPASGHEQYF.

This clone qualifies as medium-sized. This rearrangement joins TRBV5-1 to TRBJ2-7; weak D call: TRBD1 (6 bases). V was shortened by 1 base and J by 3 bases, with 11 bases between the two germline ends. The CDR3 length is 14 residues. Germline V gives CDR1 SGHRS, CDR2 YFSETQ. Here the CDR3 DNA reads TGCGCCAGCAGCTTGTCACAGGGATTCTACGAGCAGTACTTC. Amino acid sequence: CASSLSQGFYEQYF.

The chain uses TRBV7-9 and TRBJ2-1; TRBD2 matches at 10 bases. The CDR3 is made up of 18 amino acids. Germline V lookup: CDR1 SEHNR, CDR2 FQNEAQ (reference sequence). V lost 4 bases and J lost 0; bases outside the gene matches: 9. The CDR3 coding sequence is TGTGCCAGCAGCTCCCTAGCGGGAGTAACGAGCTCCTACAATGAGCAGTTCTTC. Its protein product is CASSSLAGVTSSYNEQFF.

The chain combines TRBV10-3 with TRBJ1-5; D ambiguous. The germline CDR1 and CDR2 sequences are ENHRY and SYGVKD. The CDR3 contains 15 residues. Trimming removed 2 bases from V and 0 bases from J, with 8 bases in between. The CDR3 loop reads CAISERGDSNQPQHF. CDR3 DNA sequence: TGTGCCATCAGTGAGCGGGGAGATAGCAATCAGCCCCAGCATTTT.